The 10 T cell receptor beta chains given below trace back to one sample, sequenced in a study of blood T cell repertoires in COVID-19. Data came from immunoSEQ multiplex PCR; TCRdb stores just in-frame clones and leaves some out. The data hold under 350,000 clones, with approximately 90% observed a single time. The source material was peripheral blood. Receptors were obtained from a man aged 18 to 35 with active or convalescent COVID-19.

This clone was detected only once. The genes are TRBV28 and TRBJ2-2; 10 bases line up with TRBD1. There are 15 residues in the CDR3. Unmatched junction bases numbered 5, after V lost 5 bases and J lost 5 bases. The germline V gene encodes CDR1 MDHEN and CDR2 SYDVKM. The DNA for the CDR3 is TGTGCCAGCAGTCCCCCGGGACAGGGGACCGGGGAGCTGTTTTTT. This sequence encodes CASSPPGQGTGELFF.

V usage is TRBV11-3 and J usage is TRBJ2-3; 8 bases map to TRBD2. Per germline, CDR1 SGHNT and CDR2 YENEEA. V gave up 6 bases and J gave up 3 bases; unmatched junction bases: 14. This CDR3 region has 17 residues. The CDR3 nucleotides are TGTGCCAGCAGTGCCCGGACTAGCTTGAGTGGGACAGATACGCAGTATTTT. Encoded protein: CASSARTSLSGTDTQYF.

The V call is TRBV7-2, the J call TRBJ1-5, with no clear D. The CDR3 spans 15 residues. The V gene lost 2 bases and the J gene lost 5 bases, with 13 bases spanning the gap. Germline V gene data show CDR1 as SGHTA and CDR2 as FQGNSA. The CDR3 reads CASSLTVSPDQPQHF. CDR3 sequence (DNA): TGTGCCAGCAGCTTAACCGTCTCCCCAGATCAGCCCCAGCATTTT.

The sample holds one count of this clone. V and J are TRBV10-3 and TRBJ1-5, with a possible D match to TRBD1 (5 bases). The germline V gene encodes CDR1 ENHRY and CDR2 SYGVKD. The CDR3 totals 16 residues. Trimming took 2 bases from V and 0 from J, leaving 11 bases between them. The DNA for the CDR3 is TGTGCCATCAGTGAGATCAGGGTATATAGCAATCAGCCCCAGCATTTT. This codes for CAISEIRVYSNQPQHF.

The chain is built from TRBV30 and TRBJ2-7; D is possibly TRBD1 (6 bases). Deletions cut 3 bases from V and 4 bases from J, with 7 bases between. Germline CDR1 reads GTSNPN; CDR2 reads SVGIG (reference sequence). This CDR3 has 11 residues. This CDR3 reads CAWRRGYEQYF. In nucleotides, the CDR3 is TGTGCCTGGAGAAGGGGGTACGAGCAGTACTTC.

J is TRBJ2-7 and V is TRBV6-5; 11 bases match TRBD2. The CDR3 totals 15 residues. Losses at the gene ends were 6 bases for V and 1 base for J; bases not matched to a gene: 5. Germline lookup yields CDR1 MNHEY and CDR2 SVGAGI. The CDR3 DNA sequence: TGTGCCAGCAGCCGGGGGACTAGCGGATCCTACGAGCAGTACTTC. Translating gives CASSRGTSGSYEQYF.

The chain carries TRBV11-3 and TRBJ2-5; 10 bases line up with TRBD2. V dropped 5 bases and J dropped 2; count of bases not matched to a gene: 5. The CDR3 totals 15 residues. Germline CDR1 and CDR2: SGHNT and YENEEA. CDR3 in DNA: TGTGCCAGCAGCGTAGCGGGAGGCTTTCAAGAGACCCAGTACTTC. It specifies CASSVAGGFQETQYF.

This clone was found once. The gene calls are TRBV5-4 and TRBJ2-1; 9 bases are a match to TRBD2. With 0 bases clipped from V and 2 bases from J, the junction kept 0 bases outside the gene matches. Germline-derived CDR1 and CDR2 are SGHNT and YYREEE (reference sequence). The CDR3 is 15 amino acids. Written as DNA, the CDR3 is TGTGCCAGCAGCTTGGCTAGCGGGACCTACAATGAGCAGTTCTTC. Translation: CASSLASGTYNEQFF.

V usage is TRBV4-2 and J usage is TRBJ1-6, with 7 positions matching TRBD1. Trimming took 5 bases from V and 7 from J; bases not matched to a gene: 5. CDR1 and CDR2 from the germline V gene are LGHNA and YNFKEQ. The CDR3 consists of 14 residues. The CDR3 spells CASSARDRNSPLHF. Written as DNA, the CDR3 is TGTGCCAGCAGCGCCCGGGACAGAAATTCACCCCTCCACTTT.

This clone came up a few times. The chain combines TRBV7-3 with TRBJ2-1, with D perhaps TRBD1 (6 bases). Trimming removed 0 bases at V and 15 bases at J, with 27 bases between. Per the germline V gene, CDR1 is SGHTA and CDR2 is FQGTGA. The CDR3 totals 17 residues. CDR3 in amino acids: CASSLTSGPHGQTRPFF. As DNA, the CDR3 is TGTGCCAGCAGCTTAACCAGCGGCCCACACGGACAGACACGTCCGTTCTTC. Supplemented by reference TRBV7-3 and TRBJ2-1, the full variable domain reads GAGVSQTPSNKVTEKGKYVELRCDPISGHTALYWYRQSLGQGPEFLIYFQGTGAADDSGLPNDRFFAVRPEGSVSTLKIQRTERGDSAVYLCASSLTSGPHGQTRPFFGPGTRLTVL.